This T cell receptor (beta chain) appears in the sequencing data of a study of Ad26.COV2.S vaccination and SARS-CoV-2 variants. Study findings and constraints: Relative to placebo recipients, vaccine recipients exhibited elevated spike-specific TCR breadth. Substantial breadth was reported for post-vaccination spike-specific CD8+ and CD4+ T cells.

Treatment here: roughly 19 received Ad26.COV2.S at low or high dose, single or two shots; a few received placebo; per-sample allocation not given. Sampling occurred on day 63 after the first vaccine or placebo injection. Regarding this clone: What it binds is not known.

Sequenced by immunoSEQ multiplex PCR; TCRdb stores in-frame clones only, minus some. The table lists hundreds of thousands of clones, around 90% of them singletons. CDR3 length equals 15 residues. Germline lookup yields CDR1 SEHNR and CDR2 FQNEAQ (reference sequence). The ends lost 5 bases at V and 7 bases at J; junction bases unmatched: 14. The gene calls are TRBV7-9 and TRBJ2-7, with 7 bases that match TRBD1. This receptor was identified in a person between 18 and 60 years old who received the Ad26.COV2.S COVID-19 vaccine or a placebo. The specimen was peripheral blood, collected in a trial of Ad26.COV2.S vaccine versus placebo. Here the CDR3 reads CASSVDRVRWGEQYF. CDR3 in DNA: TGTGCCAGCAGCGTAGACAGGGTACGATGGGGGGAGCAGTACTTC.